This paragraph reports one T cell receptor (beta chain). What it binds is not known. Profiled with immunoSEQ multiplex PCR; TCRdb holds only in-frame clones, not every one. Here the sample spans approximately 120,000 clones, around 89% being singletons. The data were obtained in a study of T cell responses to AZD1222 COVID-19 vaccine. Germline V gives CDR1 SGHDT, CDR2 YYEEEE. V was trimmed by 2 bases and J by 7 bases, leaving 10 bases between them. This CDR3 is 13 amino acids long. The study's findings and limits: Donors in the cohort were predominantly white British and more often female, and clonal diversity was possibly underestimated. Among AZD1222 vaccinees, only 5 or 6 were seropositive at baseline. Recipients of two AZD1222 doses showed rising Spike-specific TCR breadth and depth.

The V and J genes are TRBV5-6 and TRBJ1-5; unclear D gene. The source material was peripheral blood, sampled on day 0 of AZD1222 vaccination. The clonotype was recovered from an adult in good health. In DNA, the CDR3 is TGTGCCAGCAGCTTTCAGTCGCGGCAGCCCCAGCATTTT. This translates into CASSFQSRQPQHF.